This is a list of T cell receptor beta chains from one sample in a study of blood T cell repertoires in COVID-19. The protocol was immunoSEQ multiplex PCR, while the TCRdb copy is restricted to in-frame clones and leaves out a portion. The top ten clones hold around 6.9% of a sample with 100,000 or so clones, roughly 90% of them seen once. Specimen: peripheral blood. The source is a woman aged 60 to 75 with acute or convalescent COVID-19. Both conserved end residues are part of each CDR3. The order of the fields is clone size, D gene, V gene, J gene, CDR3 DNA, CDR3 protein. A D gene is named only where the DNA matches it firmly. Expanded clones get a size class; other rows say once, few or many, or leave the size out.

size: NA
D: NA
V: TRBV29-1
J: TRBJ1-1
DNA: TGCAGCGTCGAGGGACTCATGAACACTGAAGCTTTCTTT
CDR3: CSVEGLMNTEAFF

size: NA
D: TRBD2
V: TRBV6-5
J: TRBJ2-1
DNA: TGTGCCAGCAGGCCGGGACTAGCGGGTAACAATGAGCAGTTCTTC
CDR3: CASRPGLAGNNEQFF

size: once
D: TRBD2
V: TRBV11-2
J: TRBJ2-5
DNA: TGTGCCAGCAGCTTCGGGGCGGGAGGGCCGAGCCCCCAGTACTTC
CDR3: CASSFGAGGPSPQYF

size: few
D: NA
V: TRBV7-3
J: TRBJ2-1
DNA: TGTGCCAGCAGCTTAAGCGGGTACAATGAGCAGTTCTTC
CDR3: CASSLSGYNEQFF

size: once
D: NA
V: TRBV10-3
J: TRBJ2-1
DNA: TGTGCCATCAGTGACCTAAATGAGGAGCAGTTCTTC
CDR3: CAISDLNEEQFF

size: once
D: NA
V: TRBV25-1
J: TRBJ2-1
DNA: TGTGCCAGCAGTGCCCGGGACAAACCAAATGCTGAGCAGTTCTTC
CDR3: CASSARDKPNAEQFF

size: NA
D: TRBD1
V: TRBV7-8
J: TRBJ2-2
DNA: TGTGCCAGCAGCTTAGTGGGGACAGGTAGCGGGGAGCTGTTTTTT
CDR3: CASSLVGTGSGELFF

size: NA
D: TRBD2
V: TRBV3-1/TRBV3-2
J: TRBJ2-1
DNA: TGTGCCAGCAGCCAAGAACACCCGGGACTAGCGGAGTTGAGGGAGCAGTTCTTC
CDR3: CASSQEHPGLAELREQFF

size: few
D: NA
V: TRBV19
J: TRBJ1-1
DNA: TGTGCCAGTAGTATACTCTCCGACACTGAAGCTTTCTTT
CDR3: CASSILSDTEAFF

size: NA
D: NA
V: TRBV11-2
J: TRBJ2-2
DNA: TGTGCCAGCAGCCTAACAGACACCGGGGAGCTGTTTTTT
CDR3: CASSLTDTGELFF

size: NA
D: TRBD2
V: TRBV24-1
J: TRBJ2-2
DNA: TGTGCCACCAGTAGGGGCCACGGGGGGACCGGGGAGCTGTTTTTT
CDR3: CATSRGHGGTGELFF

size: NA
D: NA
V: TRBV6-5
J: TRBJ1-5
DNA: TGTGCCAGCAGTTCGACCCGGGGGGGAGCGCGGCCCCAGCATTTT
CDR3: CASSSTRGGARPQHF

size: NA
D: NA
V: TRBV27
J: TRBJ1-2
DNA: TGTGCCAGCAGTTTATCGAGGCTGGGGCAGGGCCGACGGTTAGCCTATGGCTACACCTTC
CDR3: CASSLSRLGQGRRLAYGYTF

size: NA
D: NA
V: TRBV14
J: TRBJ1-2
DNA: TGTGCCAGCAGCCCCCGCGCCACAGGGACCGCTGGCTACACCTTC
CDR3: CASSPRATGTAGYTF

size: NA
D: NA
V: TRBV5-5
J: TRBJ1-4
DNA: TGTGCCAGCAGCTTGACCCGAGGACAGCTTTCTAATGAAAAACTGTTTTTT
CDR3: CASSLTRGQLSNEKLFF

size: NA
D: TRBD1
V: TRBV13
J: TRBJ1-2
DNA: TGTGCCAGCAGCTTCTACAAGGGGGCTGGAGGCTACACCTTC
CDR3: CASSFYKGAGGYTF

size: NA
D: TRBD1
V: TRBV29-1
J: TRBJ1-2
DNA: TGCAGCGTAGAGTCTCCGGGACAGGGGGACTATGGCTACACCTTC
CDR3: CSVESPGQGDYGYTF

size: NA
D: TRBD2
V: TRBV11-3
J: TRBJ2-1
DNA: TGTGCCAGCAGCGACCAGCTAGCGGGAGGGAGTAATGAGCAGTTCTTC
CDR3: CASSDQLAGGSNEQFF

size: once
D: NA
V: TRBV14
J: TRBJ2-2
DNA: TGTGCCAGCAGCCAAGCTTGGGCTGGGGGGTCGAACACCGGGGAGCTGTTTTTT
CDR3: CASSQAWAGGSNTGELFF

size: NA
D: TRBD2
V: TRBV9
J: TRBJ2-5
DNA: TGTGCCAGCAGCGTAGAGGCTAGCGGGAAGGGAGAGACCCAGTACTTC
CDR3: CASSVEASGKGETQYF

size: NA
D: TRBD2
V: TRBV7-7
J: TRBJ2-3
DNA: TGTGCTAGCAGCTATGGGGGGGCAGATACGCAGTATTTT
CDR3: CASSYGGADTQYF

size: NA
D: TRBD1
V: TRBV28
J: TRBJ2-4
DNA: TGTGCCAGCAGTCGGACAGGGGGGAGCATTCAGTACTTC
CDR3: CASSRTGGSIQYF

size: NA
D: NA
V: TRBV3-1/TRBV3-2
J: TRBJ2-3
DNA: TGTGCCAGCAGCCAATGGGGGGGCACAGATACGCAGTATTTT
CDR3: CASSQWGGTDTQYF

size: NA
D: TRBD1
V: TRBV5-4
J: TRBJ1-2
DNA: TGTGCCAGCAGCTTTGGGGGACAGAACTATGGCTACACCTTC
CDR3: CASSFGGQNYGYTF

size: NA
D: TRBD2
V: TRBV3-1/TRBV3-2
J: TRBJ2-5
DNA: TGTGCCAGCAGCCAAGAGGCGGGAGGAAGGGAGACCCAGTACTTC
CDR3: CASSQEAGGRETQYF

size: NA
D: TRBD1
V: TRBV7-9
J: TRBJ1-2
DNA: TGTGCCAGCAGCTCGGGACAGGGGCGGTATGGCTACACCTTC
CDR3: CASSSGQGRYGYTF

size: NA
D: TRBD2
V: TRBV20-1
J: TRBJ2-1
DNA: TGCAGTGCTAGTCCGACTAGCGGGTTCCACAATGAGCAGTTCTTC
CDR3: CSASPTSGFHNEQFF

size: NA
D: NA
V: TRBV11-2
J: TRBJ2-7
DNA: TGTGCCAGCACCCTGAATGCAGGGTCTGCCTACGAGCAGTACTTC
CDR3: CASTLNAGSAYEQYF

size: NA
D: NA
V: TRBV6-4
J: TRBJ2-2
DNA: TGTGCCAGCAGTGAAGGCGGGCGCACCGGGGAGCTGTTTTTT
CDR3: CASSEGGRTGELFF

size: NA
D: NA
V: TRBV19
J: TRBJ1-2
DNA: TGTGCCAGTAGTGACGTCGGGGGGACTGGCTACACCTTC
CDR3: CASSDVGGTGYTF

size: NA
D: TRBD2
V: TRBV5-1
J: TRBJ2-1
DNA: TGCGCCAGCAGCTCCGGGACTAGCGGGAGTGGTGAGCAGTTCTTC
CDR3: CASSSGTSGSGEQFF

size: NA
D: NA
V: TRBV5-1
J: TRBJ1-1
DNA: TGCGCCAGCAGCACCGGGGTGGACACTGAAGCTTTCTTT
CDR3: CASSTGVDTEAFF

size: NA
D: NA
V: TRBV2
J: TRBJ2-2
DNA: TGTGCCAGCAGTGAGAACAGGGTTTCCGGGGAGCTGTTTTTT
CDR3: CASSENRVSGELFF